Here is one T cell receptor (beta chain) with its context. Its matching antigen is unknown. The record originates from a study of radiotherapy plus CTLA-4 blockade in lung cancer. Study summary: With 31% of patients having disease control, objective responses were seen in roughly 19%.

Study observations and caveats: Tumor-origin TCR clones grew in blood after radiotherapy plus ipilimumab. Per reports, early blood T cell clone dynamics, plus interferon-beta, forecast response most strongly.

The protocol was immunoSEQ multiplex PCR, while the TCRdb copy is restricted to in-frame clones and leaves out a portion. The sample lists just under 60,000 clones, 77% occurring once. Focal radiation with ipilimumab CTLA-4 blockade was given to patients with chemo-refractory metastatic non-small-cell lung cancer. V trimming: 2 bases; J trimming: 2 bases; junction bases outside the gene matches: 6. This CDR3 is built from 16 residues. Germline values: CDR1 MNHNS, CDR2 SASEGT. Here the sequenced sample was peripheral blood, taken from a patient treated with radiotherapy plus ipilimumab. This clonotype was obtained from a human donor with non-small cell lung cancer who had a partial response to radiotherapy plus ipilimumab. The gene calls are TRBV6-1 and TRBJ2-1; 7 nucleotides line up with TRBD1. This CDR3 is CASSETGTAPYNEQFF. In DNA, the CDR3 is TGTGCCAGCAGTGAAACCGGGACAGCACCCTACAATGAGCAGTTCTTC.